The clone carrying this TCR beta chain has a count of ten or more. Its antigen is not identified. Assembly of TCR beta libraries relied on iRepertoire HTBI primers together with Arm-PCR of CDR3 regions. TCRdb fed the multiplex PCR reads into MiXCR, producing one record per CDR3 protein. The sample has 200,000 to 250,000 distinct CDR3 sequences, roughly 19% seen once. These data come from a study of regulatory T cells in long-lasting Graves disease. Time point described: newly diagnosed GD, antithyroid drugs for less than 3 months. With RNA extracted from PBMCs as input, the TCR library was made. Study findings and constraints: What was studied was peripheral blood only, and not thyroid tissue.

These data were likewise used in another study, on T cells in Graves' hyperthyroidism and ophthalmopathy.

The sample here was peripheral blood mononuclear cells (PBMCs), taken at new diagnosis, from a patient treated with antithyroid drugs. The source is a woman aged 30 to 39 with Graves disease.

The CDR3 sequence: CASRPFSGPTLEKLFF. The DNA for the CDR3 is TGTGCCAGTAGACCCTTCTCCGGACCGACTCTTGAAAAACTGTTTTTT. This sequence joins TRBV19 and TRBJ1-4; no clear D gene. V was pared by 6 bases and J by 7 bases, with 21 bases between. CDR1 and CDR2 from the germline V gene are LNHDA and SQIVND (reference sequence). CDR3 length: 16 amino acids.